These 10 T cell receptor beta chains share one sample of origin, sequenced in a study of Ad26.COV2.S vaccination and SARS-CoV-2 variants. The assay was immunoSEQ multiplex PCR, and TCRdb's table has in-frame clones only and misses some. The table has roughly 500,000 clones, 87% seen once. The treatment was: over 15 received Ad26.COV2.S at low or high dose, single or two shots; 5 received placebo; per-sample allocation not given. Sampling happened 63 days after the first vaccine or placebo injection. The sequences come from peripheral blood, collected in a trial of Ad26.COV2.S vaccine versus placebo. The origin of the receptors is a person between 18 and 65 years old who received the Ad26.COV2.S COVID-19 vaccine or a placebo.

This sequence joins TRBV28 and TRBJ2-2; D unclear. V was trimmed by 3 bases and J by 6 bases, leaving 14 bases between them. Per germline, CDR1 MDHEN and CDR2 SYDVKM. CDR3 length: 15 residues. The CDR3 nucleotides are TGTGCCAGCAGTTTTTTTTTGGGAATGGCCGGGGAGCTGTTTTTT. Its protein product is CASSFFLGMAGELFF.

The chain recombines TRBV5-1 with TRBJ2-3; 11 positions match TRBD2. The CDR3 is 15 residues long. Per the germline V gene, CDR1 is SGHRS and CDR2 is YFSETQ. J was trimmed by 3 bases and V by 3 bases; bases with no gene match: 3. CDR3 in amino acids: CASSWTSGSTDTQYF. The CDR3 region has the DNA TGCGCCAGCAGCTGGACTAGCGGGTCTACAGATACGCAGTATTTT.

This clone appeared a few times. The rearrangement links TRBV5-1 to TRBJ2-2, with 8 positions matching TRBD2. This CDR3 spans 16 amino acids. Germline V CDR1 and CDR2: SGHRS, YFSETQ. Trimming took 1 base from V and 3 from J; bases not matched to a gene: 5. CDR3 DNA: TGCGCCAGCAGCTTGATGCCTAGCGGGTACACCGGGGAGCTGTTTTTT. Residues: CASSLMPSGYTGELFF. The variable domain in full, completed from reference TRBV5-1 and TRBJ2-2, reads KAGVTQTPRYLIKTRGQQVTLSCSPISGHRSVSWYQQTPGQGLQFLFEYFSETQRNKGNFPGRFSGRQFSNSRSEMNVSTLELGDSALYLCASSLMPSGYTGELFFGEGSRLTVL.

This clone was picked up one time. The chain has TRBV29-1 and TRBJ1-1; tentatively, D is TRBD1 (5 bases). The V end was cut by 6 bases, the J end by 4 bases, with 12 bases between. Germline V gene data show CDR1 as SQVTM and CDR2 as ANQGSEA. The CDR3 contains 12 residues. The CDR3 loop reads CSVPGTSTEAFF. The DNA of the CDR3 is TGCAGCGTACCGGGGACGAGCACTGAAGCTTTCTTT.

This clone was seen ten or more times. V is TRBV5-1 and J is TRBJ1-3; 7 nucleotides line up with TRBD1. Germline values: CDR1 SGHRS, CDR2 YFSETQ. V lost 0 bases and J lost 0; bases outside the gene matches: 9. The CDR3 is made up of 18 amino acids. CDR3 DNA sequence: TGCGCCAGCAGCTTGGGCGACAGGGCCCCGATCTCTGGAAACACCATATATTTT. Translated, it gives CASSLGDRAPISGNTIYF.

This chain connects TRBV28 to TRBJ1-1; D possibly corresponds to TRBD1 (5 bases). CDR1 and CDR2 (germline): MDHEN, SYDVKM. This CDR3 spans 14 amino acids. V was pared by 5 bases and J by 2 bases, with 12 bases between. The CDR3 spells CASSPGTPNTEAFF. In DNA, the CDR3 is TGTGCCAGCAGTCCCGGGACTCCTAACACTGAAGCTTTCTTT.

CDR3 in DNA: TGTGCCAGCAGCAAAGGGACTAGCGCGGTATACTACGAGCAGTACTTC. The encoded protein is CASSKGTSAVYYEQYF. This chain links TRBV21-1 with TRBJ2-7; TRBD2, the table's D call, was not compared with the DNA. TRBV21-1 constitutes a pseudogene. The CDR3 is 16 residues long.

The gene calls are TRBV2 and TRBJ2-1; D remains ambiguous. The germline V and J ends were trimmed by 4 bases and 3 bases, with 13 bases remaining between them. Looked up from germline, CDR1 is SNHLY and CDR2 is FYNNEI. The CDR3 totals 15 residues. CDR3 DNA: TGTGCCAGCAGTGTTGAGAACTTGGTCTACAATGAGCAGTTCTTC. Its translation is CASSVENLVYNEQFF.

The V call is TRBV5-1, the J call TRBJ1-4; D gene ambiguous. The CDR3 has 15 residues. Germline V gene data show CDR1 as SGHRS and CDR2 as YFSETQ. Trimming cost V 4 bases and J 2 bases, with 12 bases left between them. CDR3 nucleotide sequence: TGCGCCAGCAGCGGGCGGAGTGCTACTAATGAAAAACTGTTTTTT. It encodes CASSGRSATNEKLFF.

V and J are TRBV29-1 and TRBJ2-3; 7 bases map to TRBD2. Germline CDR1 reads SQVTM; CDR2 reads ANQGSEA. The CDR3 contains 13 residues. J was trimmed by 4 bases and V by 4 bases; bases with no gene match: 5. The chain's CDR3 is CSVAAGVSDTQYF. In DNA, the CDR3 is TGCAGCGTTGCTGCGGGAGTTTCAGATACGCAGTATTTT.